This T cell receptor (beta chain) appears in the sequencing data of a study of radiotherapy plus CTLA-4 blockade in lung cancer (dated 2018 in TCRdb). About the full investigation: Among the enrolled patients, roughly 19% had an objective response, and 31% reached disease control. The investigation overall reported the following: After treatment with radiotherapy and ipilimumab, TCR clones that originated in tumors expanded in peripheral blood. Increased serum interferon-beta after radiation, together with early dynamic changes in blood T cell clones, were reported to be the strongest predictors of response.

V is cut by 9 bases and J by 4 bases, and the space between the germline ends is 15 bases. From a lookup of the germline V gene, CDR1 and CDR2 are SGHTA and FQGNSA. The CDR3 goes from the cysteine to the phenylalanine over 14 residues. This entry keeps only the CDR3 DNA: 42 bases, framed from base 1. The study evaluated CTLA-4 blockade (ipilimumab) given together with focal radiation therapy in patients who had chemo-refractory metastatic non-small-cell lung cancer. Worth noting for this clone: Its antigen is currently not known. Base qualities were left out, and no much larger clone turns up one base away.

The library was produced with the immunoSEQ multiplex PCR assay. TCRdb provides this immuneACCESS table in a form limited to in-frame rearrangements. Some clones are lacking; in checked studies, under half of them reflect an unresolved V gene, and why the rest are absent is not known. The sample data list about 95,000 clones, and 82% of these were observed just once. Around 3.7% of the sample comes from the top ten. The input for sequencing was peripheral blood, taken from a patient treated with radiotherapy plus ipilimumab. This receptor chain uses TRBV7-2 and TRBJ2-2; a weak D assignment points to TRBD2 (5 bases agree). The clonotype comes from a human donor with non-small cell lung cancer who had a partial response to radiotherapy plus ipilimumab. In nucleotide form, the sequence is TGTGCCAGTTTAGCGCAGGCCAGCACCGGGGAGCTGTTTTTT. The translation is CASLAQASTGELFF.